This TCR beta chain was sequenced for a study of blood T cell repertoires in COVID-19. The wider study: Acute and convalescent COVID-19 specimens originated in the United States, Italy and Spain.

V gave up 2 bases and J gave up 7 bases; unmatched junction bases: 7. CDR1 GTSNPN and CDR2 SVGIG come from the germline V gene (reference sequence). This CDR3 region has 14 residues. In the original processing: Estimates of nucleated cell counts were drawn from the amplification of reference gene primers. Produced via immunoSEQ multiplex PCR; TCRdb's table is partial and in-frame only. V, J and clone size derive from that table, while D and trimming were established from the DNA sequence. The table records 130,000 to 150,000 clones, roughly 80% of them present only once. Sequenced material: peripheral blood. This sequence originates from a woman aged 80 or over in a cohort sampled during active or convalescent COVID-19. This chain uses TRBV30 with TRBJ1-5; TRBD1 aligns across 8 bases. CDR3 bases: TGTGCCTGGAGTAACCAGGGGGCAAGGCAGCCCCAGCATTTT. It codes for CAWSNQGARQPQHF.